This T cell receptor (beta chain) appears in the sequencing data of a study of blood T cell repertoires in COVID-19. This CDR3 has 17 residues. Germline CDR1 MDHEN, CDR2 SYDVKM. The junction had 12 bases not matched to a gene; V was cut back by 8 bases and J by 3 bases. Clones were read by immunoSEQ multiplex PCR, and TCRdb kept only the in-frame ones, dropping some. The profile covers roughly 58,000 clones, with 70% to 85% appearing a single time and approximately 15% taken by the ten largest. Specimen: peripheral blood. The rearrangement uses TRBV28 and TRBJ2-7, with TRBD2 identical over 14 bases. This receptor was identified in a man between 65 and 85 years old with active COVID-19. CDR3 protein: CASAPGTSGRAVYEQYF. The CDR3 nucleotides read TGTGCCAGCGCGCCCGGGACTAGCGGGAGAGCGGTCTACGAGCAGTACTTC.